This is a list of T cell receptor beta chains from one sample in a study of human T cells and chemical hapten exposure. TCRdb passed the RACE reads through MiXCR, listing each CDR3 protein once. The sample lists tens of thousands of distinct CDR3 sequences; more than 9% were seen once. Source: whole blood, taken in connection with sensitization to the hapten diphenylcyclopropenone (DPC). The receptors derive from a woman aged 45-65 years with alopecia areata. Some clones in this sample may be carry-over from other donors' samples. CDR3s include the opening cysteine and the closing phenylalanine or tryptophan. D genes are given only for firm matches. Some rows have no size entry. The others give once, few or many, or a class for an expanded clone.

j_call v_call d_call clone_size cdr3_aa cdr3_nt
TRBJ1-1 TRBV29-1 NA few CSGFWGAEAFF TGCAGCGGATTCTGGGGTGCTGAAGCTTTCTTT
TRBJ2-1 TRBV12-3/TRBV12-4 NA many CASSFEGNNEQFF TGTGCCAGCAGTTTCGAGGGGAACAATGAGCAGTTCTTC
TRBJ1-1 TRBV20-1 NA many CSARSTTEAFF TGCAGTGCTAGGTCCACCACTGAAGCTTTCTTT
TRBJ2-3 TRBV20-1 TRBD2 few CSAMVFGTSGTNTDTQYF TGCAGTGCTATGGTCTTCGGGACTAGCGGGACTAACACAGATACGCAGTATTTT
TRBJ1-2 TRBV19 TRBD1 many CASSRDRALGGYTF TGTGCCAGTAGTAGGGACAGAGCTTTGGGCGGCTACACCTTC
TRBJ2-2 TRBV5-1 TRBD2 few CASSFSGRNTGELFF TGCGCCAGCAGCTTTAGCGGGAGAAACACCGGGGAGCTGTTTTTT
TRBJ1-4 TRBV30 NA many CAWSPQGDEKLFF TGTGCCTGGAGTCCCCAGGGAGATGAAAAACTGTTTTTT
TRBJ2-1 TRBV20-1 TRBD2 few CSARGTSGSYNEQFF TGCAGTGCTAGGGGGACTAGCGGGAGTTACAATGAGCAGTTCTTC
TRBJ2-3 TRBV5-1 NA many CASSRTGGWQGKDTQYF TGCGCCAGCAGCCGGACTGGTGGCTGGCAGGGTAAAGATACGCAGTATTTT
TRBJ2-3 TRBV7-9 NA NA CASRKPGLSTDTQYF TGTGCCAGCAGAAAACCGGGCCTAAGCACAGATACGCAGTATTTT
TRBJ2-1 TRBV20-1 NA many CSAPRGRWDEQFF TGCAGTGCTCCAAGAGGCCGGTGGGATGAGCAGTTCTTC
TRBJ2-3 TRBV20-1 TRBD2 few CSASWSGTPDTQYF TGCAGTGCTAGTTGGAGCGGGACCCCAGATACGCAGTATTTT
TRBJ2-2 TRBV7-2 TRBD1 many CASSFRAGGKTGELFF TGTGCCAGCAGCTTCCGGGCAGGGGGAAAGACCGGGGAGCTGTTTTTT
TRBJ1-4 TRBV2 NA NA CASSELGVREKLFF TGTGCCAGCAGTGAATTAGGGGTGAGGGAAAAACTGTTTTTT
TRBJ2-5 TRBV7-2 NA few CASLLVGGALGETQYF TGTGCCAGCCTCCTGGTGGGAGGAGCCCTTGGGGAGACCCAGTACTTC
TRBJ2-7 TRBV28 NA many CASSSNYEQYF TGTGCCAGCAGTTCCAACTACGAGCAGTACTTC
TRBJ2-1 TRBV3-1 TRBD2 many CASSQTSGTNEQFF TGTGCCAGCAGCCAAACTAGCGGGACAAATGAGCAGTTCTTC
TRBJ1-2 TRBV29-1 TRBD1 many CSAPGQGVMGYTF TGCAGCGCCCCGGGACAGGGGGTGATGGGCTACACCTTC
TRBJ2-3 TRBV12-3/TRBV12-4 NA few CASSHTGAGSLSTDTQYF TGTGCCAGCTCCCACACGGGGGCGGGATCCCTTAGCACAGATACGCAGTATTTT
TRBJ2-1 TRBV7-2 TRBD2 NA CASRTSGSSYNEQFF TGTGCCAGCAGGACTAGCGGGAGCTCCTACAATGAGCAGTTCTTC
TRBJ1-1 TRBV28 NA few CASTGSHGTEAFF TGTGCCAGCACTGGTTCTCATGGCACTGAAGCTTTCTTT
TRBJ2-3 TRBV5-6 NA NA CASSFGRASSTDTQYF TGTGCCAGCAGCTTCGGACGGGCATCTAGCACAGATACGCAGTATTTT
TRBJ1-1 TRBV7-2 NA many CASSRMNTEAFF TGTGCCAGCAGCCGAATGAACACTGAAGCTTTCTTT
TRBJ2-1 TRBV2 TRBD2 many CASKRAGEDNEQFF TGTGCCAGCAAAAGAGCGGGAGAGGACAATGAGCAGTTCTTC
TRBJ2-7 TRBV27 NA NA CASSFTRDGPYEQYF TGTGCCAGCAGTTTTACGCGTGACGGACCCTACGAGCAGTACTTC
TRBJ1-5 TRBV29-1 NA once CSALVGMGQPQHF TGCAGCGCTTTAGTAGGGATGGGGCAGCCCCAGCATTTT
TRBJ2-1 TRBV5-5 TRBD1 many CASSPRDRGSEDEQFF TGTGCCAGCAGCCCCCGGGACAGGGGGTCCGAGGATGAGCAGTTCTTC
TRBJ2-2 TRBV2 TRBD2 many CASRISGSGTGELFF TGTGCCAGCAGGATTAGCGGGAGTGGCACCGGGGAGCTGTTTTTT
TRBJ2-1 TRBV6-5 TRBD2 few CASSYKAGVYNEQFF TGTGCCAGCAGTTACAAAGCGGGAGTCTACAATGAGCAGTTCTTC
TRBJ2-7 TRBV16 TRBD1 few CASSQNGQGAEEQYF TGTGCCAGCAGCCAAAACGGACAGGGGGCGGAGGAGCAGTACTTC
TRBJ2-1 TRBV14 TRBD2 many CASRERAGLVGSDEQFF TGTGCCAGCAGGGAGCGAGCGGGACTAGTGGGCTCGGATGAGCAGTTCTTC
TRBJ2-1 TRBV5-5 NA NA CASSFRRPENNEQFF TGTGCCAGCAGCTTTCGTCGACCGGAAAACAATGAGCAGTTCTTC
TRBJ2-7 TRBV2 TRBD2 NA CASSEDPSGSYEQYF TGTGCCAGCAGTGAGGACCCTAGCGGGAGCTACGAGCAGTACTTC
TRBJ2-3 TRBV5-1 TRBD2 few CASSLFGGLAGTDTQYF TGCGCCAGCAGCCTCTTTGGGGGACTAGCGGGAACAGATACGCAGTATTTT
TRBJ2-1 TRBV5-1 NA few CASSLETPGYNEQFF TGCGCCAGCAGCTTGGAGACTCCAGGGTACAATGAGCAGTTCTTC
TRBJ2-3 TRBV5-5 NA NA CASSLAGTVYTDTQYF TGTGCCAGCAGCTTGGCCGGGACGGTCTACACAGATACGCAGTATTTT
TRBJ2-2 TRBV4-2 NA few CASSQDSTYTNAGELFF TGTGCCAGCAGCCAAGATTCTACCTATACCAACGCCGGGGAGCTGTTTTTT
TRBJ1-1 TRBV20-1 NA many CSATPNTEAFF TGCAGTGCCACCCCGAACACTGAAGCTTTCTTT
TRBJ2-7 TRBV7-8 NA few CASSLTTGEANEQYF TGTGCCAGCAGCTTAACAACAGGGGAGGCGAACGAGCAGTACTTC
TRBJ1-2 TRBV5-1 NA many CASSRGELGYGYTF TGCGCCAGCAGCCGAGGGGAGCTAGGCTATGGCTACACCTTC
TRBJ2-1 TRBV28 TRBD2 NA CASSLRGYSEQFF TGTGCCAGCAGTTTGCGGGGGTACAGTGAGCAGTTCTTC
TRBJ2-1 TRBV28 NA many CASSFPRTDEQFF TGTGCCAGCAGTTTTCCCCGGACAGATGAGCAGTTCTTC
TRBJ2-7 TRBV2 TRBD2 few CASSAGLAAEQYF TGTGCCAGCAGTGCGGGACTAGCGGCCGAGCAGTACTTC
TRBJ2-2 TRBV7-9 NA many CASRVLNQGTGELFF TGTGCCAGCAGGGTCCTCAATCAGGGCACCGGGGAGCTGTTTTTT
TRBJ1-5 TRBV29-1 NA NA CSVSGEFNQPQHF TGCAGCGTTTCAGGAGAGTTCAATCAGCCCCAGCATTTT
TRBJ1-2 TRBV28 TRBD1 NA CASSSGGNYGYTF TGTGCCAGCAGTTCAGGGGGAAACTATGGCTACACCTTC
TRBJ1-1 TRBV7-6 NA NA CASSRTGSTEAFF TGTGCCAGCAGTCGGACGGGTTCCACTGAAGCTTTCTTT
TRBJ1-2 TRBV29-1 TRBD1 NA CSVLPGGHYGYTF TGCAGCGTTCTTCCAGGGGGTCACTATGGCTACACCTTC
TRBJ1-5 TRBV6-2/TRBV6-3 TRBD1 NA CASSYSTQGGQPQHF TGTGCCAGCAGTTACTCGACACAGGGGGGTCAGCCCCAGCATTTT
TRBJ2-1 TRBV2 NA many CASREGGSYNEQFF TGTGCCAGCAGAGAAGGGGGGTCCTACAATGAGCAGTTCTTC
TRBJ1-2 TRBV20-1 TRBD1 few CSAKLQGALSGYTF TGCAGTGCGAAGTTACAGGGGGCGCTTTCTGGCTACACCTTC
TRBJ2-1 TRBV15 TRBD1 few CATSRNRGSQFF TGTGCCACCAGCAGGAACAGGGGGTCCCAGTTCTTC
TRBJ1-4 TRBV20-1 NA NA CSAVEVRTANEKLFF TGCAGTGCTGTCGAGGTACGGACAGCTAATGAAAAACTGTTTTTT
TRBJ2-1 TRBV29-1 NA many CGISSVGSGSYNEQFF TGCGGGATATCTAGCGTCGGATCGGGCTCCTACAATGAGCAGTTCTTC
TRBJ2-3 TRBV7-2 TRBD1 NA CASSSQGILDTQYF TGTGCCAGCAGCTCACAGGGGATTCTTGATACGCAGTATTTT